A single sample gave rise to the 6 T cell receptor beta chains below, sequenced in a study of T cells in Graves' hyperthyroidism and ophthalmopathy. Regions amplified from RNA transcripts were the TCR beta CDR3 regions. When the TCR CDR3 underwent first-round RT-PCR, the HTBI primer set was used. TCRdb re-analysed the multiplex PCR reads in MiXCR, keeping a single row per CDR3 protein. The sample records hundreds of thousands of distinct CDR3 sequences, 20% to 25% being singletons. The sample taken for sequencing was blood. The receptor source for this set is a young man with Graves' ophthalmopathy.

The rearrangement joins TRBV7-6 to TRBJ2-7; possibly TRBD2 for D (7 bases). The CDR3 contains 13 residues. Trimming took off 5 bases at V and 6 bases at J, with 14 bases between the two ends. Looked up from germline, CDR1 is SGHVS and CDR2 is FNYEAQ. The CDR3 nucleotides are TGTGCCAGCAGCCTAACAAGGGGGGGCGAGCAGTACTTC. This gives the protein CASSLTRGGEQYF.

There are many counts of this clonotype. The V call is TRBV5-1, the J call TRBJ1-5; D is possibly TRBD1 (5 bases). Germline V lookup: CDR1 SGHRS, CDR2 YFSETQ. The CDR3 consists of 13 residues. V shed 3 bases and J shed 5 bases, with 9 bases lying between them. In DNA form, the CDR3 reads TGCGCCAGCAGCTGGGACGGATATCAGCCCCAGCATTTT. Amino acids: CASSWDGYQPQHF.

This clonotype has more than one count but fewer than ten. This chain links TRBV19 with TRBJ1-1; D possibly corresponds to TRBD1 (6 bases). Trimming took 3 bases from V and 1 from J, leaving 15 bases between them. The CDR3 contains 16 residues. CDR1 and CDR2 from the germline V gene are LNHDA and SQIVND (reference sequence). CDR3 amino acids: CASSMTGVGANTEAFF. The CDR3, as DNA: TGTGCCAGTAGTATGACAGGAGTTGGGGCGAACACTGAAGCTTTCTTT.

The chain has TRBV5-1 and TRBJ2-7; TRBD2 matches at 10 bases. CDR1 is SGHRS and CDR2 is YFSETQ in the germline V gene. The V gene end was trimmed by 0 bases and the J gene end by 4 bases; junction bases not matched to a gene: 7. The CDR3 length is 16 residues. In DNA, the CDR3 is TGCGCCAGCAGCTTGGCTCTAGCGGGAGAGAGGTACGAGCAGTACTTC. It is translated as CASSLALAGERYEQYF.

Comment on this clonotype: A much larger clone lies a single base off, so this may be a read error. This chain uses TRBV12-3 or TRBV12-4 with TRBJ2-7; D not resolved. The length of the CDR3 is 14 residues. V was cut by 4 bases and J by 2 bases, with 12 bases left in between. This CDR3 is CASSSADGTYEQYF. The CDR3 DNA sequence: TGTGCCAGCAGTTCCGCCGACGGAACCTACGAGCAGTACTTC.

This clonotype has at least ten counts. The chain joins TRBV28 to TRBJ2-3; D might be TRBD2 (6 bases). The CDR3 loop spans 15 amino acids. Trimming stripped 6 bases from V and 0 bases from J, with 13 bases between. From germline, CDR1 is MDHEN and CDR2 SYDVKM. This CDR3 is CASRQPGLSTDTQYF. The CDR3 DNA is TGTGCCAGCAGACAGCCGGGACTTAGCACAGATACGCAGTATTTT.